This T cell receptor beta chain was sequenced in a study of PD-1 blockade in classical Hodgkin lymphoma. General study points: Sources of repertoire differences remain undefined, possibly disease activity or prior therapy. Baseline diversity was lower in partial responders and progressors than complete responders.

TCRdb keeps only in-frame clones here, not all; method: immunoSEQ multiplex PCR. The table records roughly 40,000 clones, 60% to 75% of them present only once. A remark on this clone: Its antigen is not known.

Exposure to brentuximab vedotin varied, and each patient had relapsed following autologous stem cell transplantation. CDR3 length: 13 residues. Germline CDR1 and CDR2: SEHNR and FQNEAQ (reference sequence). V dropped 8 bases and J dropped 2 bases, with 13 bases sitting between them. The specimen comprised peripheral blood mononuclear cells (PBMCs), sampled at baseline. This chain links TRBV7-9 with TRBJ2-7; possibly TRBD1 for D (5 bases). This receptor was taken from a human donor with classical Hodgkin lymphoma. The CDR3, as DNA: TGTGCCAGCCGGCCAGGGCTCACCTACGAGCAGTACTTC. Translating it yields CASRPGLTYEQYF.